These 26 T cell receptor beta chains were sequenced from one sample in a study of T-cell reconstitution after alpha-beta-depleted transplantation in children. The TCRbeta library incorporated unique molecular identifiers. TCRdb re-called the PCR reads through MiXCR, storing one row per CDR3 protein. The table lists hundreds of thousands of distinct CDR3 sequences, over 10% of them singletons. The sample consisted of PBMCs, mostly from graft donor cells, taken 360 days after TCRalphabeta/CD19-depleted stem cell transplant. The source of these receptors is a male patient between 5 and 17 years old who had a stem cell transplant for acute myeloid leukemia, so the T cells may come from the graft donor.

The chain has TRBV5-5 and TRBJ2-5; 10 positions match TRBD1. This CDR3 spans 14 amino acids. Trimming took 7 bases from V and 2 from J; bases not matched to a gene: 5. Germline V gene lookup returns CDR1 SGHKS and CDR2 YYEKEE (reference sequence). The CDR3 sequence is CASGWTGGQETQYF. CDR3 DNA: TGTGCCAGCGGATGGACAGGGGGGCAAGAGACCCAGTACTTC.

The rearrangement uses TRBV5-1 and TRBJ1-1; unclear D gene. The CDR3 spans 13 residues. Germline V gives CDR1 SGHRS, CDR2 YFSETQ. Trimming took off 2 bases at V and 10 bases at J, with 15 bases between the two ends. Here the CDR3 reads CASSFPGRQGAFF. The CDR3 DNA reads TGCGCCAGCAGCTTTCCCGGACGGCAAGGAGCTTTCTTT.

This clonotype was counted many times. In DNA form, the CDR3 reads TGTGCCAGCAGCTTAACGGCCCTGAAAAGCTCCTACGAGCAGTACTTC. Its translation is CASSLTALKSSYEQYF. The chain joins TRBV7-3 to TRBJ2-7; D call uncertain. Trimming stripped 0 bases from V and 0 bases from J, with 12 bases between. The CDR3 length is 16 residues. From germline, CDR1 is SGHTA and CDR2 FQGTGA.

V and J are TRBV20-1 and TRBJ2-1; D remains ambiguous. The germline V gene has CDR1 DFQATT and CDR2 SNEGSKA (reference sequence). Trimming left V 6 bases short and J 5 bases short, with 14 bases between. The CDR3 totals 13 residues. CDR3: CSALIGWNNEQFF. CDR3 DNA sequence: TGCAGTGCCCTGATCGGCTGGAACAATGAGCAGTTCTTC.

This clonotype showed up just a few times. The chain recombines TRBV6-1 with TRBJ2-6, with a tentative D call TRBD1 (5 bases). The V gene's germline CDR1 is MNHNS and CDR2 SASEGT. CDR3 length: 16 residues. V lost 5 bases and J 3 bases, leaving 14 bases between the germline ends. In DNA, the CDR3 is TGTGCCAGCAGTCCACCCTCAGGGAATGGGGCCAACGTCCTGACTTTC. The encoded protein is CASSPPSGNGANVLTF.

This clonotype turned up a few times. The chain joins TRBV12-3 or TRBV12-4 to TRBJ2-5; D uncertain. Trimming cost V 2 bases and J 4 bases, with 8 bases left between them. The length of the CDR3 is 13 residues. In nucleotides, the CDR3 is TGTGCCAGCAGTTTAAGCATCGGAGAGACCCAGTACTTC. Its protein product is CASSLSIGETQYF.

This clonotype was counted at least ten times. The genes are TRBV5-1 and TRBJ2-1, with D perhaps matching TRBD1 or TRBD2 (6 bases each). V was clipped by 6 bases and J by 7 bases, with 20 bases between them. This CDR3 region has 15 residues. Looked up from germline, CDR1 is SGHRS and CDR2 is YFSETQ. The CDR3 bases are TGCGCCAGCATTTCTTTCCCGGGGGCGGGGAATGAGCAGTTCTTC. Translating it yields CASISFPGAGNEQFF.

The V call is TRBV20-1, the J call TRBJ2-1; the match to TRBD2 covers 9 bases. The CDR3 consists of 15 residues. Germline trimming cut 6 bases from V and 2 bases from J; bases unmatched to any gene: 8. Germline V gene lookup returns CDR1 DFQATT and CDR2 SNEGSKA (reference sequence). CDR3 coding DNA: TGCAGTGCCCCATCTCTAGCGGGGACCTACAATGAGCAGTTCTTC. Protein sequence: CSAPSLAGTYNEQFF.

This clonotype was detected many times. CDR3 nucleotides: TGTGCCAGCAGCCCCCGGGCCTACGAGCAGTACTTC. Translation gives CASSPRAYEQYF. V usage is TRBV28 and J usage is TRBJ2-7; no firm D call. The CDR3 totals 12 residues. CDR1 and CDR2 from the germline V gene are MDHEN and SYDVKM. Between the trimmed V and J ends, which lost 6 bases and 2 bases, there was a span of 8 bases. Drawing the rest from reference TRBV28 and TRBJ2-7, the complete variable domain is DVKVTQSSRYLVKRTGEKVFLECVQDMDHENMFWYRQDPGLGLRLIYFSYDVKMKEKGDIPEGYSVSREKKERFSLILESASTNQTSMYLCASSPRAYEQYFGPGTRLTVT.

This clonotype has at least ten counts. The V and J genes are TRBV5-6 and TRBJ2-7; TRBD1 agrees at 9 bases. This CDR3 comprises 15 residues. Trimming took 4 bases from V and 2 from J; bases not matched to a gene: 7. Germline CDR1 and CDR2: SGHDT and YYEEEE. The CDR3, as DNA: TGTGCCAGCAGCCTGACAGGGGGATCGCCCTACGAGCAGTACTTC. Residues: CASSLTGGSPYEQYF.

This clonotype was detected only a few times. The CDR3, as DNA: TGTGCCAGCAGTCCACTACGACTAGCGGGAGGCCCAGATACGCAGTATTTT. Translated, it gives CASSPLRLAGGPDTQYF. The V and J genes are TRBV28 and TRBJ2-3, with TRBD2 identical over 13 bases. The CDR3 totals 17 residues. Trimming removed 5 bases from V and 4 bases from J; junction bases left unmatched: 9. Germline V gene lookup returns CDR1 MDHEN and CDR2 SYDVKM.

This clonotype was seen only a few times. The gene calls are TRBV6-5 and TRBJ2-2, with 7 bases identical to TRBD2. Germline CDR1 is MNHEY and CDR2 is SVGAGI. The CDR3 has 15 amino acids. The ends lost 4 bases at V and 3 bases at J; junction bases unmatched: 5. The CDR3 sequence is CASSSGGFDTGELFF. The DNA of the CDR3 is TGTGCCAGCAGTTCCGGGGGGTTCGACACCGGGGAGCTGTTTTTT.

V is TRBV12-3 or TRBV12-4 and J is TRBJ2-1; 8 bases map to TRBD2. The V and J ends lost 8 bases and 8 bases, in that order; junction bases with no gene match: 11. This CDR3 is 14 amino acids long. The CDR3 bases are TGTGCCAGCCTTATGCTGGGACTAGGCGATGAGCAGTTCTTC. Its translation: CASLMLGLGDEQFF.

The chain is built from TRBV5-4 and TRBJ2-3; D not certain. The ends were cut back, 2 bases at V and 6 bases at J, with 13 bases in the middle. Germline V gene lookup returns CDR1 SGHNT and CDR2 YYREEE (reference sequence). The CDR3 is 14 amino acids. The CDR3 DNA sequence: TGTGCCAGCAGCTTACCCTCTTCCCCGGATACGCAGTATTTT. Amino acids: CASSLPSSPDTQYF.

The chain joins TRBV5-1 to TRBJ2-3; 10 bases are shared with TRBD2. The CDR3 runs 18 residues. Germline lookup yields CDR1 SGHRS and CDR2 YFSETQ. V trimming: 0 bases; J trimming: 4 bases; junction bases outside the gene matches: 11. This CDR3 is CASSLGGLAPIGPDTQYF. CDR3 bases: TGCGCCAGCAGCTTGGGGGGACTAGCGCCTATCGGACCAGATACGCAGTATTTT.

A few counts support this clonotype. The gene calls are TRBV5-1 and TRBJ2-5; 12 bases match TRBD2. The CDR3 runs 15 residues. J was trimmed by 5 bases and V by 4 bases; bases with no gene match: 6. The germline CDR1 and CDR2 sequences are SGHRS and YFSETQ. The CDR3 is CASSRLAGGAETQYF. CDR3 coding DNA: TGCGCCAGCAGCCGTCTAGCGGGAGGGGCGGAGACCCAGTACTTC. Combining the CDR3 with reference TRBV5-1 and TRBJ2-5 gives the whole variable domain KAGVTQTPRYLIKTRGQQVTLSCSPISGHRSVSWYQQTPGQGLQFLFEYFSETQRNKGNFPGRFSGRQFSNSRSEMNVSTLELGDSALYLCASSRLAGGAETQYFGPGTRLLVL.

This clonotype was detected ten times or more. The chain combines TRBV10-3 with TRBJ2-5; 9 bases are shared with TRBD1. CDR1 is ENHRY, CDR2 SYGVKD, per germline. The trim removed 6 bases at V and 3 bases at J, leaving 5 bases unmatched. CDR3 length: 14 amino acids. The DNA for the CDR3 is TGTGCCATCAGGGGGACAGGGCCCGAAGAGACCCAGTACTTC. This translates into CAIRGTGPEETQYF.

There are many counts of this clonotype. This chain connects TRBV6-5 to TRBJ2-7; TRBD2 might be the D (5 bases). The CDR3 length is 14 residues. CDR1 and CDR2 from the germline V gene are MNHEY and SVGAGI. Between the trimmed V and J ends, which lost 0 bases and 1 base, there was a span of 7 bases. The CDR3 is CASSYSRGSYEQYF. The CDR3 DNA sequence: TGTGCCAGCAGTTACTCTCGCGGGTCCTACGAGCAGTACTTC.

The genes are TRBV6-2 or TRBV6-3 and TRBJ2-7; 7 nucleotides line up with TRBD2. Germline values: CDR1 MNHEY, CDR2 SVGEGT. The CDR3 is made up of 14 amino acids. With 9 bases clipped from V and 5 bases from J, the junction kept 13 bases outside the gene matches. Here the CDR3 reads CARKVRTRSHEQYF. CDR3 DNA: TGTGCCAGAAAGGTTCGGACTAGGTCCCACGAGCAGTACTTC.

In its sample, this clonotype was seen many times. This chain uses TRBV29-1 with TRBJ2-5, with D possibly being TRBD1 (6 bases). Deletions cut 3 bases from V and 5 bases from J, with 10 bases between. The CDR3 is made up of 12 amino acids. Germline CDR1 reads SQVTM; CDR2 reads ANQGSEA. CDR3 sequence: CSVDRGRETQYF. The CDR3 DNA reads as TGCAGCGTTGACAGGGGCCGGGAGACCCAGTACTTC.

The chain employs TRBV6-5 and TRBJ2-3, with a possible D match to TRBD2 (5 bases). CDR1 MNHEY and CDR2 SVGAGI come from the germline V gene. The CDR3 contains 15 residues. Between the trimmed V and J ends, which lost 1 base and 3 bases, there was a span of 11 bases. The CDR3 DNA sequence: TGTGCCAGCAGTTACTTCGGGGAGAGTACAGATACGCAGTATTTT. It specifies CASSYFGESTDTQYF.

The CDR3 is CSVGQASSYEQYF. CDR3 DNA sequence: TGCAGCGTTGGGCAGGCTTCCTCCTACGAGCAGTACTTC. The chain has TRBV29-1 and TRBJ2-7; no clear D. V lost 4 bases and J lost 0, with 10 bases in between. This CDR3 contains 13 residues. From germline, CDR1 is SQVTM and CDR2 ANQGSEA.

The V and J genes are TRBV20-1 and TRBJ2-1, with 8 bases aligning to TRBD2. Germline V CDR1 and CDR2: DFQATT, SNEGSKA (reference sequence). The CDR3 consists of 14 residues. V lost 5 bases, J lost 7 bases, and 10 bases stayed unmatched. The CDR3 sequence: CSAFRGLVTNEQFF. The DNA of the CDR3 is TGCAGTGCTTTCCGGGGACTAGTTACGAATGAGCAGTTCTTC.

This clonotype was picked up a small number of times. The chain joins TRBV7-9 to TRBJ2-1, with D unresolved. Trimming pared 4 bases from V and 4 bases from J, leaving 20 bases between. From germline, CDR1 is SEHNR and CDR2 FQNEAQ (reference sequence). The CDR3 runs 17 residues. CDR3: CASSYDSPAFRYNEQFF. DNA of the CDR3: TGTGCCAGCAGCTATGATTCCCCGGCTTTTCGATACAATGAGCAGTTCTTC.

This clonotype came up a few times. The CDR3 loop is CSVEVTQGGYGYTF. Here the CDR3 DNA reads TGCAGCGTTGAAGTTACCCAGGGGGGCTATGGCTACACCTTC. The chain recombines TRBV29-1 with TRBJ1-2; 7 nucleotides align to TRBD1. CDR1 is SQVTM, CDR2 ANQGSEA, per germline. V lost 1 base to trimming and J lost 4 bases; unmatched junction nucleotides: 6. The CDR3 covers 14 residues. The full variable domain, with the rest looked up from reference TRBV29-1 and TRBJ1-2, is SAVISQKPSRDICQRGTSLTIQCQVDSQVTMMFWYRQQPGQSLTLIATANQGSEATYESGFVIDKFPISRPNLTFSTLTVSNMSPEDSSIYLCSVEVTQGGYGYTFGSGTRLTVV.

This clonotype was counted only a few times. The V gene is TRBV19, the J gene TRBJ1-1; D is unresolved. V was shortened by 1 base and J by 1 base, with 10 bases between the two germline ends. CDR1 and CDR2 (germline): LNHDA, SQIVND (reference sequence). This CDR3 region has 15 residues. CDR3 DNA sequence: TGTGCCAGTAGTATAGCAGGAAATTCGAACACTGAAGCTTTCTTT. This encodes CASSIAGNSNTEAFF.